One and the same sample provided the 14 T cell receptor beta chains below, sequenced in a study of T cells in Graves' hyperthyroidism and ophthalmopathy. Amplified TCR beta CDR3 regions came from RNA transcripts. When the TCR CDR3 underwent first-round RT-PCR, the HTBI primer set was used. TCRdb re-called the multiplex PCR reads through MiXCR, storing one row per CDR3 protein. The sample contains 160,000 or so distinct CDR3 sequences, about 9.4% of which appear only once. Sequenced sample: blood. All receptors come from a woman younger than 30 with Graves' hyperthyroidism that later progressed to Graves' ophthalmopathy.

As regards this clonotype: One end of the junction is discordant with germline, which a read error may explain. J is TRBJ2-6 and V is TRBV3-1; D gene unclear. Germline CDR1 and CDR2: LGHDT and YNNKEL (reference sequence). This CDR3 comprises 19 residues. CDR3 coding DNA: TGTGCCAGCAGCCAAGACGTAATCCCTACGCTCCGGTGGGCCAATGTCCTGACTTTC. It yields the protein CASSQDVIPTLRWANVLTF.

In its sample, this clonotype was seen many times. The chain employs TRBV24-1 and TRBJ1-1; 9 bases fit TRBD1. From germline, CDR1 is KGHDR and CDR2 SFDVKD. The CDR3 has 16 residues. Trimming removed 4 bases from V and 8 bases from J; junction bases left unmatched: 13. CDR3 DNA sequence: TGTGCCACCAGTGACAGGGGACAGGGACCATTCGCCGAAGCTTTCTTT. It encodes CATSDRGQGPFAEAFF.

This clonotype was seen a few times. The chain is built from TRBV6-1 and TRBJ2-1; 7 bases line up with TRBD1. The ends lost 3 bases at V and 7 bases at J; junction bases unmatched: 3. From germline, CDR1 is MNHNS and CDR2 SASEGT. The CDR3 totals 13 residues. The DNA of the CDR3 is TGTGCCAGCAGTGAGACAGGGCGGAATGAGCAGTTCTTC. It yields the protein CASSETGRNEQFF.

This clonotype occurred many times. The CDR3 loop reads CASEGDRGTEAFF. Here the CDR3 DNA reads TGTGCCAGCGAGGGGGACAGGGGAACTGAAGCTTTCTTT. The V gene is TRBV2, the J gene TRBJ1-1; the match to TRBD1 covers 10 bases. Trimming removed 8 bases from V and 5 bases from J; junction bases left unmatched: 5. Germline V gives CDR1 SNHLY, CDR2 FYNNEI. This CDR3 is built from 13 residues.

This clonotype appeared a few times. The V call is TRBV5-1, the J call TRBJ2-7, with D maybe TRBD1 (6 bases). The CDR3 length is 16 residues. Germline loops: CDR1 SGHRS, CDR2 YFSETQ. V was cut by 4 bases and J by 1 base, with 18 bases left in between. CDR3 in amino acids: CASSPTGHMKSYEQYF. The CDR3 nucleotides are TGCGCCAGCAGCCCTACGGGACACATGAAATCCTACGAGCAGTACTTC.

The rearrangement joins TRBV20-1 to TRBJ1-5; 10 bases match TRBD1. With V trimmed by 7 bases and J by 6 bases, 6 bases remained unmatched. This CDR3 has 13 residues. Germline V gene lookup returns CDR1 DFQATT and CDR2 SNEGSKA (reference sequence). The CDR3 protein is CSVPGQGFQPQHF. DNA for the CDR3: TGCAGTGTCCCGGGACAGGGGTTTCAGCCCCAGCATTTT.

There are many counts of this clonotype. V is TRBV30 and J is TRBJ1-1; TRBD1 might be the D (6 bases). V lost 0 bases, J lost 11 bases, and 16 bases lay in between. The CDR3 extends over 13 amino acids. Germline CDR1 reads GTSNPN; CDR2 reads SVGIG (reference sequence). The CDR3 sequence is CAWSVQGVPPAFF. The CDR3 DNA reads TGTGCCTGGAGTGTACAGGGCGTGCCCCCGGCTTTCTTT.

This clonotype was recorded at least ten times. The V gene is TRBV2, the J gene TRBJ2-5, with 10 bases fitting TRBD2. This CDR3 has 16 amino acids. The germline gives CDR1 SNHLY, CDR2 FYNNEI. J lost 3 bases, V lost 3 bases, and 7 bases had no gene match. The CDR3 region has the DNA TGTGCCAGCAGTGAGATCCTAGCGGGAGTCGAAGAGACCCAGTACTTC. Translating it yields CASSEILAGVEETQYF. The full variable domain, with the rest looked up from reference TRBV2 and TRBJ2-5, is EPEVTQTPSHQVTQMGQEVILRCVPISNHLYFYWYRQILGQKVEFLVSFYNNEISEKSEIFDDQFSVERPDGSNFTLKIRSTKLEDSAMYFCASSEILAGVEETQYFGPGTRLLVL.

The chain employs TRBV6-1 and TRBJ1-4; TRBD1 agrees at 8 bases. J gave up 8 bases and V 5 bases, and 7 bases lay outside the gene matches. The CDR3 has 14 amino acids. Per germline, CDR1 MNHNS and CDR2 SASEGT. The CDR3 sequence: CASSSGQGSEKLFF. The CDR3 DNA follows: TGTGCCAGCAGTTCAGGACAGGGTAGCGAAAAACTGTTTTTT.

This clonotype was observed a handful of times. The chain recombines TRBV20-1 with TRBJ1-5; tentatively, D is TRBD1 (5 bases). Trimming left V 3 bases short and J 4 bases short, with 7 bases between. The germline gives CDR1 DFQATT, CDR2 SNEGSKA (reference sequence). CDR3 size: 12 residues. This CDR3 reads CSARDKNQPQHF. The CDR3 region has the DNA TGCAGTGCTAGGGACAAAAATCAGCCCCAGCATTTT.

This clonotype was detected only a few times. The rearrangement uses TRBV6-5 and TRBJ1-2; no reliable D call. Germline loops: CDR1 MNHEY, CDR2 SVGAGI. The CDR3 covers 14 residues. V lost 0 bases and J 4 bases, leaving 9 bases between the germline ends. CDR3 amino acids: CASSYSIFSYGYTF. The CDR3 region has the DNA TGTGCCAGCAGTTACTCGATTTTTTCCTATGGCTACACCTTC.

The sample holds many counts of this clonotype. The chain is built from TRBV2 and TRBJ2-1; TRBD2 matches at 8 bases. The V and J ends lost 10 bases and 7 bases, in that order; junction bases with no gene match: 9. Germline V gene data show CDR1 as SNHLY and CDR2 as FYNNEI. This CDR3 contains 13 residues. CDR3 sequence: CATGRENGNEQFF. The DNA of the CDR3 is TGTGCCACCGGGAGGGAGAATGGGAATGAGCAGTTCTTC.

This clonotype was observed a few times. The CDR3 nucleotides are TGCAGTGCTTCGTCCGGCTCTAACTATGGCTACACCTTC. Translated: CSASSGSNYGYTF. The J gene is TRBJ1-2, the V gene TRBV20-1; no reliable D call. Trimming removed 5 bases at V and 0 bases at J, with 10 bases between. Germline loops: CDR1 DFQATT, CDR2 SNEGSKA (reference sequence). The CDR3 contains 13 residues.

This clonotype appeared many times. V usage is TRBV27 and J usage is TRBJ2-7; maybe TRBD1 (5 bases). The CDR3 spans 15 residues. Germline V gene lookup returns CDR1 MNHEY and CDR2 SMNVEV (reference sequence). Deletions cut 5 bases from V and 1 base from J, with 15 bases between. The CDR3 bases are TGTGCCAGCAGTCTATACGACAGCCCTTCCTACGAGCAGTACTTC. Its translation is CASSLYDSPSYEQYF.